What follows describes a single T cell receptor (beta chain). The antigen remains unidentified. V lost 0 bases to trimming and J lost 1 base, with 13 bases between them. This CDR3 comprises 16 residues. The V gene's germline CDR1 is SGHNT and CDR2 YYREEE (reference sequence). The source of the sample is a study of cytomegalovirus exposure and HLA in healthy donors. Across the study: Genotyping showed around 81% of roughly 400 donors falling in the Caucasian-associated ancestry cluster.

PCR primers comprised 60 Vbeta and 13 Jbeta primers. This table comes from immunoSEQ multiplex PCR, and its TCRdb copy is limited to in-frame clones, with some not included. The repertoire consists of under 150,000 clones, with around three quarters occurring once and the leading ten covering about 2.4%. Broader study findings: Researchers reported from a later analysis that most CMV-associated TCR beta chains appeared HLA-restricted. Differences between HLA loci emerged in a later analysis of TCR association rates, with DRB1 most and HLA-C fewest. Among TCR sequences, most were rare, though some public TCRs appeared in many donors.

The sample comprised PBMCs. The receptor comes from a woman aged 55 to 70 in good health and CMV-seropositive. V is TRBV5-4 and J is TRBJ2-5, with D possibly matching TRBD2 (5 bases). Here the CDR3 reads CASSLAVGVSQETQYF. CDR3 DNA: TGTGCCAGCAGCTTGGCAGTCGGGGTTTCCCAAGAGACCCAGTACTTC.